Listed below are T cell receptor beta chains from one sample, sequenced in a study of OX40 agonist ivuxolimab in advanced cancers. Repertoires were generated with immunoSEQ multiplex PCR, while TCRdb's copy carries only in-frame clones and drops some. The repertoire holds under 85,000 clones, with approximately 88% as singletons. The sequences come from CD4+ or CD8+ T cells sorted from blood, collected in a trial of the OX40 agonist ivuxolimab. Receptors originate from an adult with an advanced solid tumor such as melanoma, head and neck, liver or kidney cancer. The CDR3 runs from the conserved cysteine through the conserved F or W. D genes are given only for firm matches. Size tells how often a clone was seen (once, few, many) or the class of an expanded clone, and some rows leave it out.

.,TRBJ2-7,TRBD1,TRBV5-6,TGTGCCAGCAGCGTCGGGACAGGGGGTAACTACTACGAGCAGTACTTC,CASSVGTGGNYYEQYF
.,TRBJ2-2,.,TRBV18,TGTGCCAGCTCACCAAATGTCGAGGGGCCTTACACCGGGGAGCTGTTTTTT,CASSPNVEGPYTGELFF
.,TRBJ2-2,TRBD1,TRBV6-4,TGTGCCAGCAGATCAGACAGGGGTGAGGCCGGGGAGCTGTTTTTT,CASRSDRGEAGELFF
.,TRBJ2-1,.,TRBV11-2,TGTGCCAGCAGCTCGGACGGGGGATACTACAATGAGCAGTTCTTC,CASSSDGGYYNEQFF
once,TRBJ2-3,TRBD2,TRBV14,TGTGCCAGCTCGGTAATAGCGGGAGGGGCAGATACGCAGTATTTT,CASSVIAGGADTQYF
.,TRBJ1-1,.,TRBV5-8,TGTGCCAGCAGAACCACGCAAACTGAAGCTTTCTTT,CASRTTQTEAFF
few,TRBJ1-1,.,TRBV7-3,TGTGCCAGCAGCTTAAGGATGAACACTGAAGCTTTCTTT,CASSLRMNTEAFF
once,TRBJ2-7,.,TRBV2,TGTGCCAGCAGCACCTATATCGGACTGTCCTACGAGCAGTACTTC,CASSTYIGLSYEQYF
.,TRBJ2-7,.,TRBV27,TGTGCCAGCCGCCGGACCATTACCTACGAGCAGTACTTC,CASRRTITYEQYF
.,TRBJ1-2,.,TRBV6-6,TGTGCCAGCAGTTACGAGAGGGACTATGGCTACACCTTC,CASSYERDYGYTF